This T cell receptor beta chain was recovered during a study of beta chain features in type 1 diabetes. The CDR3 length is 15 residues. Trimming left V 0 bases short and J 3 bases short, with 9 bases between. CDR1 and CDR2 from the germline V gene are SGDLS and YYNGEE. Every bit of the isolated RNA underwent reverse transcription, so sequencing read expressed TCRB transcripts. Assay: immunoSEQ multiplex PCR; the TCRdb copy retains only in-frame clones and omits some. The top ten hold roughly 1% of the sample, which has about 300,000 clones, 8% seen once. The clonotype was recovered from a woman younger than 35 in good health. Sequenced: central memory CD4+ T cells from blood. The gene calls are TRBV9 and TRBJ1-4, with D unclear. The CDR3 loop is CASSVEVRANEKLFF. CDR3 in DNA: TGTGCCAGCAGCGTAGAAGTGAGGGCTAATGAAAAACTGTTTTTT.